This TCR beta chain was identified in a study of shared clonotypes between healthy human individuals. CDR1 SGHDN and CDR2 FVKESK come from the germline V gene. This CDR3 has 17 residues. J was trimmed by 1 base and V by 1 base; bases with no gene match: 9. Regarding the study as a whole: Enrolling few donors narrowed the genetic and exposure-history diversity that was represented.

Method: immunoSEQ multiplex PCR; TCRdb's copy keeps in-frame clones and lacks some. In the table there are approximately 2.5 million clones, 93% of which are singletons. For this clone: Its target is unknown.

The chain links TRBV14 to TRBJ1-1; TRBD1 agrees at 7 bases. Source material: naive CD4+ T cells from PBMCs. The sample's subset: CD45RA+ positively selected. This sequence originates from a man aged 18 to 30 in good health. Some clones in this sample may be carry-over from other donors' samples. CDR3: CASSQGTAKGANTEAFF. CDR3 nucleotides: TGTGCCAGCAGCCAAGGAACCGCCAAGGGGGCGAACACTGAAGCTTTCTTT. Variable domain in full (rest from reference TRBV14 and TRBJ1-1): EAGVTQFPSHSVIEKGQTVTLRCDPISGHDNLYWYRRVMGKEIKFLLHFVKESKQDESGMPNNRFLAERTGGTYSTLKVQPAELEDSGVYFCASSQGTAKGANTEAFFGQGTRLTVV.